This T cell receptor beta chain was identified in a study of technical replicates of blood from a handful of donors. Trimming removed 7 bases at V and 2 bases at J, with 11 bases between. The CDR3 totals 13 residues. Germline V gives CDR1 WSHSY, CDR2 SAAADI. The assay was immunoSEQ multiplex PCR, and TCRdb's table has in-frame clones only and misses some. The table shows 80,000 or so clones, with roughly 98% occurring only once. The sequenced sample was T cells isolated from PBMCs. This receptor was identified in a human donor in good health. The chain joins TRBV10-2 to TRBJ2-5; the D is unclear. In nucleotides, the CDR3 is TGCGCCAGCACGCAGAATATTCAAGAGACCCAGTACTTC. This gives the protein CASTQNIQETQYF.